Given below is one TCR beta chain in context. This clonotype came up a few times. Its antigen is not yet known. The sample holds no much larger clone one base away, and base qualities are not on file. These data come from a study of response to subunit inactivated influenza vaccine (dated by TCRdb to between 2017 and 2018). Regarding the study in general: Deep quantitative T cell receptor repertoire profiling was used in the study to track responses to a trivalent subunit inactivated influenza vaccine.

The CDR3 holds 14 amino acids from the cysteine to the phenylalanine. This entry keeps only the CDR3 DNA: 42 bases, framed from base 1. According to the germline V gene, CDR1 reads MNHNS and CDR2 reads SASEGT. V and J lose 4 bases and 2 bases, and a span of 11 bases separates them. Library creation used RT-PCR. Reads for this sample came from an Illumina HiSeq 2500. The public reads were run again by TCRdb, first through fastp at Q25 and then through MiXCR, and only productive beta chains were kept. Every distinct CDR3 protein forms one entry, paired with its most common genes and DNA. The sample yields roughly 500,000 distinct CDR3 sequences; 16% were counted once. 2.5% to 3.5% of the sample is taken by the ten largest. The research as a whole found: The authors proposed that each seasonal influenza vaccination may bring in only a limited number of new T cells.

The rearranged segments are TRBV6-1 and TRBJ2-5; matching of 5 bases hints at TRBD1 as the D gene. The sequencing used CD4+ T cells sorted from PBMCs, collected 23 months after vaccination. The sequence was obtained from a man between 50 and 69 years old who received an inactivated influenza vaccine. Donor details come from another sample of the same person, matched by shared clones. The DNA is as follows: TGTGCCAGCAGTGCCGTGGGGCCACAAGAGACCCAGTACTTC. Its coded protein is CASSAVGPQETQYF.